This T cell receptor beta chain was observed in a study of T-cell reconstitution after alpha-beta-depleted transplantation in children. Study-wide findings and caveats: In some patients, recipient T cells and intrathymic progenitors surviving conditioning explained high day-60 diversity. As was reported, about two months after transplant, alpha-beta T cells came from several hundred expanded graft clones.

Preparation of the TCRbeta library used unique molecular identifiers. MiXCR was run by TCRdb on the PCR reads, yielding one entry per CDR3 protein. The table shows about 310,000 distinct CDR3 sequences, with roughly 21% occurring only once. This clonotype was seen a few times. Its antigen is as yet unknown. Germline CDR1 and CDR2: SGHTA and FQGNSA. The CDR3 loop spans 16 amino acids. The V end lost 5 bases, the J end lost 3 bases, and 17 bases lay between the germline ends. The genes are TRBV7-2 and TRBJ1-5; D perhaps matches TRBD1 (5 bases). This TCR was recovered from a male patient between 5 and 17 years old who had a stem cell transplant for acute lymphoblastic leukemia, so the T cells may come from the graft donor. The specimen comprised PBMCs, mostly from graft donor cells, sampled 180 days after TCRalphabeta/CD19-depleted stem cell transplant. The CDR3 DNA reads TGTGCCAGCAGCCTCTCCTTTCCGGGACCCAATCAGCCCCAGCATTTT. Its protein product is CASSLSFPGPNQPQHF.